These 14 T cell receptor beta chains share one sample of origin, sequenced in a study of OX40 agonist ivuxolimab in advanced cancers. Some clones are missing from TCRdb's copy, which holds only in-frame ones; the method was immunoSEQ multiplex PCR. The sample holds 72,000 or so clones, more than 80% seen once. The sequencing here drew on CD4+ or CD8+ T cells sorted from blood, taken in a trial of the OX40 agonist ivuxolimab. The receptors shown here come from an adult with an advanced solid tumor such as melanoma, head and neck, liver or kidney cancer.

This sequence joins TRBV4-3 and TRBJ2-3; D is unclear. Germline V lookup: CDR1 LGHNA, CDR2 YSLEER. The CDR3 length is 14 residues. Trimming shortened V by 4 bases and J by 2 bases, and 10 bases separated the two germline ends. The CDR3 reads CASSLRTLTDTQYF. The CDR3 bases are TGCGCCAGCAGCCTACGGACCCTCACAGATACGCAGTATTTT.

The V and J genes are TRBV7-6 and TRBJ1-3; 8 bases match TRBD1. The CDR3 totals 15 residues. With V trimmed by 2 bases and J by 6 bases, 6 bases remained unmatched. Germline V lookup: CDR1 SGHVS, CDR2 FNYEAQ. The CDR3 reads CASSLWQGAENTIYF. In DNA form, the CDR3 reads TGTGCCAGCAGCTTATGGCAGGGGGCGGAAAACACCATATATTTT. The variable domain in full, with the rest retrieved from reference TRBV7-6 and TRBJ1-3, is GAGVSQSPRYKVTKRGQDVALRCDPISGHVSLYWYRQALGQGPEFLTYFNYEAQQDKSGLPNDRFSAERPEGSISTLTIQRTEQRDSAMYRCASSLWQGAENTIYFGEGSWLTVV.

This clone has just one count. This chain uses TRBV7-2 with TRBJ1-1; 8 positions match TRBD1. The CDR3 loop spans 14 amino acids. CDR1 and CDR2 from the germline V gene are SGHTA and FQGNSA. After removal of 6 bases from V and 5 bases from J, the junction contained 8 bases not matched to a gene. The CDR3 spells CASRTGVYVTEAFF. CDR3 DNA: TGTGCCAGCAGGACAGGGGTCTATGTGACTGAAGCTTTCTTT.

The V call is TRBV5-4, the J call TRBJ1-3; D not certain. From germline, CDR1 is SGHNT and CDR2 YYREEE (reference sequence). The CDR3 has 17 residues. Trimming shortened V by 4 bases and J by 2 bases, and 19 bases separated the two germline ends. The CDR3 spells CASSAAGASATGNTIYF. DNA for the CDR3: TGTGCCAGCAGCGCCGCCGGTGCCAGCGCTACTGGAAACACCATATATTTT.

This clone has more than one count but fewer than ten. The CDR3 here is CASSTRTGDYGYTF. The CDR3 bases are TGTGCCAGCAGTACCAGAACAGGGGACTATGGCTACACCTTC. The chain combines TRBV6-5 with TRBJ1-2; 7 bases match TRBD1. The CDR3 sequence is 14 residues long. Germline V gives CDR1 MNHEY, CDR2 SVGAGI. V lost 5 bases to trimming and J lost 3 bases; unmatched junction nucleotides: 6.

This clone was seen only once. In DNA, the CDR3 is TGTGCCAGCAGTTATGGTGGGGCGCGGACTGAAGCTTTCTTT. It codes for CASSYGGARTEAFF. The chain couples TRBV6-6 to TRBJ1-1; D possibly corresponds to TRBD1 (5 bases). The germline CDR1 and CDR2 sequences are MNHNY and SVGAGI (reference sequence). V was cut by 3 bases and J by 5 bases, with 13 bases left in between. This CDR3 contains 14 residues.

This clone appeared a few times. This sequence joins TRBV19 and TRBJ1-5; D gene unclear. Trimming cost V 5 bases and J 5 bases, with 7 bases left between them. Per germline, CDR1 LNHDA and CDR2 SQIVND (reference sequence). This CDR3 region has 12 residues. The CDR3, as DNA: TGTGCCAGTAGTTTCCTCGATCAGCCCCAGCATTTT. It yields the protein CASSFLDQPQHF.

This chain uses TRBV6-5 with TRBJ2-3; D gene ambiguous. The CDR3 sequence is 15 residues long. V dropped 6 bases and J dropped 0 bases, with 13 bases sitting between them. The germline V gene has CDR1 MNHEY and CDR2 SVGAGI. The CDR3 here is CASRSPIKSTDTQYF. CDR3 nucleotides: TGTGCCAGCAGATCACCGATAAAGAGCACAGATACGCAGTATTTT.

The rearrangement joins TRBV28 to TRBJ2-7; D call uncertain. The CDR3 sequence is 13 residues long. V lost 4 bases to trimming and J lost 3 bases, with 10 bases between them. CDR1 is MDHEN and CDR2 is SYDVKM in the germline V gene. The CDR3 sequence: CASSSTPNYEQYF. CDR3 in DNA: TGTGCCAGCAGTTCCACTCCCAACTACGAGCAGTACTTC. The full variable domain, with the rest looked up from reference TRBV28 and TRBJ2-7, is DVKVTQSSRYLVKRTGEKVFLECVQDMDHENMFWYRQDPGLGLRLIYFSYDVKMKEKGDIPEGYSVSREKKERFSLILESASTNQTSMYLCASSSTPNYEQYFGPGTRLTVT.

The rearrangement uses TRBV5-5 and TRBJ1-2; D not certain. The germline CDR1 and CDR2 sequences are SGHKS and YYEKEE (reference sequence). CDR3 length: 12 amino acids. V was shortened by 4 bases and J by 8 bases, with 12 bases between the two germline ends. The CDR3 DNA follows: TGTGCCAGCAGCACCAGCGGCCTCGGCTACACCTTC. Protein sequence: CASSTSGLGYTF.

The chain joins TRBV11-2 to TRBJ2-1; a possible D gene is TRBD2 (6 bases). Germline-derived CDR1 and CDR2 are SGHAT and FQNNGV. This CDR3 comprises 15 residues. The V end lost 5 bases, the J end lost 1 base, and 12 bases lay between the germline ends. The CDR3, as DNA: TGTGCCAGCAGCCCTAGCGCCCTTTCCTACAATGAGCAGTTCTTC. Amino acid sequence: CASSPSALSYNEQFF.

This chain uses TRBV6-1 with TRBJ2-7; no reliable D call. Germline-derived CDR1 and CDR2 are MNHNS and SASEGT. V was trimmed by 1 base and J by 4 bases, leaving 5 bases between them. This CDR3 is built from 12 residues. The CDR3 protein is CASSEGLYEQYF. DNA of the CDR3: TGTGCCAGCAGTGAAGGGTTGTACGAGCAGTACTTC.

The V call is TRBV19, the J call TRBJ1-1; D is possibly TRBD1 (5 bases). Germline assignment: CDR1 LNHDA and CDR2 SQIVND (reference sequence). V gave up 7 bases and J gave up 11 bases, with 17 bases separating them. The CDR3 sequence is 12 residues long. The CDR3 DNA reads as TGTGCCAGTACCATGACAAGGGGAACGGCTTTCTTT. It is translated as CASTMTRGTAFF.

The V gene is TRBV7-2, the J gene TRBJ1-2; perhaps TRBD1 as D (6 bases). V dropped 5 bases and J dropped 8 bases, with 21 bases sitting between them. The CDR3 extends over 15 amino acids. CDR1 and CDR2 from the germline V gene are SGHTA and FQGNSA. The CDR3 nucleotides read TGTGCCAGCAGCGAGACCGGGACATCCTTAGCGGGCTACACCTTC. It is translated as CASSETGTSLAGYTF.